This T cell receptor (beta chain) derives from a study of T cells in Graves' hyperthyroidism and ophthalmopathy. RNA transcripts gave rise to amplified TCR beta CDR3 regions. A set of HTBI primers served as the primers for a first-round RT-PCR of the TCR CDR3. TCRdb independently ran MiXCR on the multiplex PCR reads; one entry per CDR3 protein. Of around 240,000 distinct CDR3 sequences detected, roughly 17% appear once; the ten largest clones hold more than 25%. Germline assignment: CDR1 DFQATT and CDR2 SNEGSKA (reference sequence). The CDR3 has 11 residues. V was shortened by 4 bases and J by 8 bases, with 11 bases between the two germline ends. This clonotype was seen only once.

Sample: blood. The V call is TRBV20-1, the J call TRBJ1-2, with no clear D. The TCR was taken from a woman between 18 and 29 years old with Graves' ophthalmopathy. CDR3: CSATPGGGYTF. The CDR3 bases are TGCAGTGCTACCCCGGGTGGCGGCTACACCTTC.